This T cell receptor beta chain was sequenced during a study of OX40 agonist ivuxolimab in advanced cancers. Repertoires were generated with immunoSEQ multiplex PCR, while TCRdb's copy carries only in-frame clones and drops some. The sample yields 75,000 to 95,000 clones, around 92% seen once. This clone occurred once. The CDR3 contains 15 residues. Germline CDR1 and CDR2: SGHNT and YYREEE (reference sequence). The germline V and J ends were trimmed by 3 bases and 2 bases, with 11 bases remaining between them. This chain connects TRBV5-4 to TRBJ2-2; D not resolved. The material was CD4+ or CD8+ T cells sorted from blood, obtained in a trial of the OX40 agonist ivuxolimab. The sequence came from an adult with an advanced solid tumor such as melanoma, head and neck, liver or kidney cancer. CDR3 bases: TGTGCCAGCAGCTCGGCATCACGAAACACCGGGGAGCTGTTTTTT. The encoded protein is CASSSASRNTGELFF.